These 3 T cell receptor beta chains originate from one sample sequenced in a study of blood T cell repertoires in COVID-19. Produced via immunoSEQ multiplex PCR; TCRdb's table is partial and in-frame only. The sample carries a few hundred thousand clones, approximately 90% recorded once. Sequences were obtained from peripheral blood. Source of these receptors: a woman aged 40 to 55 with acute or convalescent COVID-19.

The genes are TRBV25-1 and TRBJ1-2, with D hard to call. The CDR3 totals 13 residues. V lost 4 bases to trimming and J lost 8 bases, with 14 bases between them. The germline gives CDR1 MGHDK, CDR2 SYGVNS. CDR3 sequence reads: CASSGLKTRGYTF. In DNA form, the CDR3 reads TGTGCCAGCAGTGGACTCAAAACAAGGGGCTACACCTTC.

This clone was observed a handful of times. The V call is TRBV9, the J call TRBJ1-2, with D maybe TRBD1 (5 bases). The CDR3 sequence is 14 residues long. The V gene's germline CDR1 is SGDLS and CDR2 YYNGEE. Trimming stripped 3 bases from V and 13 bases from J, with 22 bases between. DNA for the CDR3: TGTGCCAGCAGCGCGGCAGGGATGGTATTCCAATCCACCTTC. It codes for CASSAAGMVFQSTF.

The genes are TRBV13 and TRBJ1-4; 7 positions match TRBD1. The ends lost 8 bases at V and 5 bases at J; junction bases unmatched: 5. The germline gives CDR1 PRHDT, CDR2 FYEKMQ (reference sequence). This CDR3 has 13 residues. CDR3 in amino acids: CASGDSLNEKLFF. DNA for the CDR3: TGTGCCAGCGGGGACAGCTTGAATGAAAAACTGTTTTTT.